This T cell receptor beta chain stems from a study of T cells after yellow fever vaccination. The TCR cDNA carried a universal primer site and UMIs from 5'RACE template switching. Each CDR3 protein gets one entry after TCRdb re-called the 5' RACE reads with MiXCR. The top ten clones hold approximately 15% of a sample with about 580,000 distinct CDR3 sequences, approximately 16% of them seen once. The table lists this clonotype with a few counts. The length of the CDR3 is 14 residues. Deletions cut 3 bases from V and 4 bases from J, with 10 bases between. This specimen consisted of PBMCs, obtained 5 days after the first yellow fever vaccination. This rearrangement joins TRBV12-3 or TRBV12-4 to TRBJ1-3; the D is unclear. The clonotype was recovered from a young man who received the YFV17D yellow fever vaccine. The CDR3 region is CASSLTEEGNTIYF. DNA of the CDR3: TGTGCCAGCAGTTTGACGGAGGAGGGAAACACCATATATTTT.